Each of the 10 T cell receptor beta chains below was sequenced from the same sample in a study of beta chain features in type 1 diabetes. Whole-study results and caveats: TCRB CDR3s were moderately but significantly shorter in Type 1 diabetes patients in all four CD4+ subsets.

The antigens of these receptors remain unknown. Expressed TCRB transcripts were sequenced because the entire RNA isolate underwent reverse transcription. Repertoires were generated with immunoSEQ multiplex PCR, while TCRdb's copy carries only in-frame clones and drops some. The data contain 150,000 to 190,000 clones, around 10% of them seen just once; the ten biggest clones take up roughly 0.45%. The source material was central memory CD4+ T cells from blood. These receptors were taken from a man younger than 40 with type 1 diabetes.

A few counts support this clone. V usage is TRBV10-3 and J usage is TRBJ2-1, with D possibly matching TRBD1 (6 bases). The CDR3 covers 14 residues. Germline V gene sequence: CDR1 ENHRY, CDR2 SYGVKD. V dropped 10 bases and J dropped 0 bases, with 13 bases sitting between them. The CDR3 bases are TGTGCCACCCAACAGGGAAGCTCCTACAATGAGCAGTTCTTC. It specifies CATQQGSSYNEQFF.

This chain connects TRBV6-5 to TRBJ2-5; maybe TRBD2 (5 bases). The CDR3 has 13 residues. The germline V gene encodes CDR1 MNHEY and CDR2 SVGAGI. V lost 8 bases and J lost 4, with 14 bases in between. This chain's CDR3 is CASGELVGETQYF. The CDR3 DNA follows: TGTGCCAGCGGGGAACTAGTCGGAGAGACCCAGTACTTC.

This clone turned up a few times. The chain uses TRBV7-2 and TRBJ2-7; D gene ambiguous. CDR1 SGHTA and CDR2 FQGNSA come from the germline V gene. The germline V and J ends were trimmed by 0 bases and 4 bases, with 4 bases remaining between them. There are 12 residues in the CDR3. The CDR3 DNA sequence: TGTGCCAGCAGCTTAGCACAGTACGAGCAGTACTTC. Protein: CASSLAQYEQYF.

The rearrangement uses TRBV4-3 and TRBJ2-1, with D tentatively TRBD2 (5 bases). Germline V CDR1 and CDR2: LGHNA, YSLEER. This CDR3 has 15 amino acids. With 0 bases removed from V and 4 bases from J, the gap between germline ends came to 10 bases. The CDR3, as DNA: TGCGCCAGCAGCCAAGAGGCTAGCCCTTACAATGAGCAGTTCTTC. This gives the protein CASSQEASPYNEQFF.

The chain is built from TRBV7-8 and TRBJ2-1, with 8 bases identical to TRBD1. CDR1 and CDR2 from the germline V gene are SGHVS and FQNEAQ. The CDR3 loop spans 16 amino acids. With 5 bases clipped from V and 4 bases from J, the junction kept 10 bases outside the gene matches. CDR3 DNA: TGTGCCAGCAGCAGCAAGGCCGGACAGGGTTACAATGAGCAGTTCTTC. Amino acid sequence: CASSSKAGQGYNEQFF.

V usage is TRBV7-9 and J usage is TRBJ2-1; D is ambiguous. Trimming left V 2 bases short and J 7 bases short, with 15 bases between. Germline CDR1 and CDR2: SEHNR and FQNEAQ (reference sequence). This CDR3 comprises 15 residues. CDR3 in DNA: TGTGCCAGCAGCTTAACAGCAGCCAGCAGGAATGAGCAGTTCTTC. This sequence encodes CASSLTAASRNEQFF.

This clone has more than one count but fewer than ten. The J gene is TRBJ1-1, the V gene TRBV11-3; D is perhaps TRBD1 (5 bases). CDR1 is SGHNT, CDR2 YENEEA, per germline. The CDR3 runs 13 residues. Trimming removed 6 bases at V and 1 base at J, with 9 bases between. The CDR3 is CASSTQENTEAFF. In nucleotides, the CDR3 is TGTGCCAGCAGTACACAGGAGAACACTGAAGCTTTCTTT.

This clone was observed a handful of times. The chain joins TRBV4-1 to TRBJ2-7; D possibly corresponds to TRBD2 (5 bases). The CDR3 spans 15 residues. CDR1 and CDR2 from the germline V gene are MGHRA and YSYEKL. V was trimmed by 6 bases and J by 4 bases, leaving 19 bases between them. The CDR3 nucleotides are TGCGCCAGCAGTCTAAAGGATCAAGAGGGTTACGAGCAGTACTTC. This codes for CASSLKDQEGYEQYF.

CDR3 residues: CASSRTRPDTQYF. CDR3 nucleotides: TGTGCCAGCAGTCGGACTAGACCAGATACGCAGTATTTT. The J gene is TRBJ2-3, the V gene TRBV7-6, with 7 bases that match TRBD2. This CDR3 comprises 13 residues. Germline V gene data show CDR1 as SGHVS and CDR2 as FNYEAQ. V was pared by 6 bases and J by 4 bases, with 4 bases of the junction left unmatched.

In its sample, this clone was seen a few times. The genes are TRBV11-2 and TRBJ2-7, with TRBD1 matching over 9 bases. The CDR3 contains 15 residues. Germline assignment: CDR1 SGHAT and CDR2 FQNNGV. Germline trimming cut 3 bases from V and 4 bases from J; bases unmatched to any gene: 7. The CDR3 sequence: CASSLGQGLGYEQYF. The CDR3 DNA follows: TGTGCCAGCAGCTTGGGACAGGGTCTTGGGTACGAGCAGTACTTC.